This TCR beta chain was identified during a study of T-cell memory formation after mild COVID-19. V was shortened by 2 bases and J by 8 bases, with 11 bases between the two germline ends. The CDR3 loop spans 14 amino acids. CDR1 and CDR2 (germline): SGHRS, YFSETQ. TCRdb re-derived calls from the 5' RACE reads in MiXCR, one entry per CDR3 protein. Here the sample spans about half a million distinct CDR3 sequences, 15% to 20% being singletons. The TCR originated in an adult woman who had mild COVID-19 (a few samples of this study predate the infection). Cell type and time point are not known. Sequencing was done on a sample of PBMCs or a T cell subset sorted from them (not recorded which). The chain combines TRBV5-1 with TRBJ1-6; possibly TRBD1 for D (6 bases). CDR3 bases: TGCGCCAGCAGCTTTTTAGGGGGAGATTCACCCCTCCACTTT. This gives the protein CASSFLGGDSPLHF.